The 28 T cell receptor beta chains given below trace back to one sample, sequenced in a study of CD8+ T cells in alopecia areata (dated by TCRdb to the late 2010s). The time point tag for this specimen amounts to: 20 to 30 weeks on oral tofacitinib. According to the study, the label for this sample's treatment or condition signals: oral pan-JAK inhibitor, 5-10 mg twice daily. Library generation was performed with the immunoSEQ multiplex PCR assay. To provide template for TCR sequencing, every sample had RNA extracted and reverse transcribed into cDNA. This is the immuneACCESS table as TCRdb keeps it, with only in-frame sequences that have V and J called. A part of the clones is gone; compared with another copy, unresolved V genes explain less than half, and the rest is unexplained. The sample profile shows about 120,000 clones; 56% of them were found once. About 3.7% of the sample lies in the top ten.

The input for sequencing was CD4+ T cells sorted from blood, taken at week 24, from a patient treated with tofacitinib. The receptors derive from a human donor with alopecia areata.

The V gene is TRBV30, the J gene TRBJ1-5; unclear D gene. This CDR3 has 13 amino acids. The V gene lost 5 bases and the J gene lost 1 base, with 9 bases spanning the gap. CDR1 is GTSNPN and CDR2 is SVGIG in the germline V gene (reference sequence). The CDR3 sequence: CAWGRRSNQPQHF. CDR3 DNA: TGTGCCTGGGGACGTAGGAGCAATCAGCCCCAGCATTTT. The full variable domain, with the rest looked up from reference TRBV30 and TRBJ1-5, is SQTIHQWPATLVQPVGSPLSLECTVEGTSNPNLYWYRQAAGRGLQLLFYSVGIGQISSEVPQNLSASRPQDRQFILSSKKLLLSDSGFYLCAWGRRSNQPQHFGDGTRLSIL.

This chain uses TRBV6-5 with TRBJ2-5; 11 bases align to TRBD1. This CDR3 has 16 amino acids. CDR1 and CDR2 (germline): MNHEY, SVGAGI. The trim removed 2 bases at V and 2 bases at J, leaving 4 bases unmatched. Here the CDR3 DNA reads TGTGCCAGCAGTTACGGGACAGGGGGGAATCAAGAGACCCAGTACTTC. This sequence encodes CASSYGTGGNQETQYF.

The chain employs TRBV19 and TRBJ2-6; tentatively, D is TRBD2 (6 bases). The V and J ends lost 5 bases and 0 bases respectively, with 11 bases between them. From germline, CDR1 is LNHDA and CDR2 SQIVND (reference sequence). The CDR3 contains 16 residues. DNA for the CDR3: TGTGCCAGTAGTCCGGGACTCCTCTCTGGGGCCAACGTCCTGACTTTC. This codes for CASSPGLLSGANVLTF.

This CDR3 reads CSVLVTGGTEAFF. The CDR3 DNA reads TGCAGCGTTCTCGTAACCGGGGGCACTGAAGCTTTCTTT. V and J are TRBV29-1 and TRBJ1-1, with TRBD1 as a possible D gene (5 bases). The germline gives CDR1 SQVTM, CDR2 ANQGSEA. The CDR3 runs to 13 residues. V lost 5 bases, J lost 4 bases, and 14 bases lay in between. Together with reference TRBV29-1 and TRBJ1-1, the CDR3 gives the full variable domain: SAVISQKPSRDICQRGTSLTIQCQVDSQVTMMFWYRQQPGQSLTLIATANQGSEATYESGFVIDKFPISRPNLTFSTLTVSNMSPEDSSIYLCSVLVTGGTEAFFGQGTRLTVV.

The V gene is TRBV10-2, the J gene TRBJ2-5; 7 bases fit TRBD1. V lost 3 bases, J lost 5 bases, and 9 bases stayed unmatched. The CDR3 has 15 residues. In germline, CDR1 is WSHSY, CDR2 SAAADI. The CDR3 sequence: CASSDPQGSSETQYF. CDR3 sequence (DNA): TGCGCCAGCAGTGATCCACAGGGGAGCAGCGAGACCCAGTACTTC.

The genes are TRBV2 and TRBJ1-4; the match to TRBD1 covers 7 bases. Germline CDR1 and CDR2: SNHLY and FYNNEI. The CDR3 runs to 14 residues. V shed 7 bases, J shed 6 bases, and the junction held 8 bases outside the gene matches. CDR3 coding DNA: TGTGCCAGCATAGGGCCGACAGGGTATGAAAAACTGTTTTTT. Its protein is CASIGPTGYEKLFF.

The sample holds a few counts of this clone. V is TRBV30 and J is TRBJ2-3; TRBD2 aligns across 9 bases. The junction had 11 bases not matched to a gene; V was cut back by 4 bases and J by 0 bases. The CDR3 loop spans 17 amino acids. Germline V gene sequence: CDR1 GTSNPN, CDR2 SVGIG (reference sequence). Here the CDR3 reads CAWTLGGGASSTDTQYF. In DNA, the CDR3 is TGTGCCTGGACTCTAGGCGGGGGGGCCTCTAGCACAGATACGCAGTATTTT.

This chain uses TRBV19 with TRBJ2-5, with 10 bases fitting TRBD2. Germline CDR1 is LNHDA and CDR2 is SQIVND (reference sequence). The CDR3 covers 17 residues. After removal of 5 bases from V and 2 bases from J, the junction contained 11 bases not matched to a gene. The CDR3 DNA reads as TGTGCCAGTAGTCTGACTAATAGCGGGGGGACGCAAGAGACCCAGTACTTC. Its translation: CASSLTNSGGTQETQYF.

The chain uses TRBV29-1 and TRBJ2-7; D is possibly TRBD1 or TRBD2 (6 bases each). Trimming removed 2 bases from V and 2 bases from J, with 13 bases in between. From germline, CDR1 is SQVTM and CDR2 ANQGSEA. The length of the CDR3 is 14 residues. The CDR3: CSVEFRGRPYEQYF. CDR3 coding DNA: TGCAGCGTTGAATTTCGGGGGCGACCCTACGAGCAGTACTTC.

CDR3 region: CASSVLQGVGTDTQYF. The DNA for the CDR3 is TGTGCCAGCAGCGTCCTACAGGGGGTTGGCACAGATACGCAGTATTTT. The chain joins TRBV9 to TRBJ2-3; 8 positions match TRBD1. The CDR3 loop spans 16 amino acids. J lost 1 base, V lost 2 bases, and 6 bases had no gene match. Germline V gene sequence: CDR1 SGDLS, CDR2 YYNGEE.

This chain joins TRBV5-1 and TRBJ1-2; no firm D call. CDR3 length: 13 amino acids. The V end lost 4 bases, the J end lost 3 bases, and 10 bases lay between the germline ends. CDR1 is SGHRS, CDR2 YFSETQ, per germline. CDR3 in amino acids: CASSGVLDYGYTF. The CDR3 region has the DNA TGCGCCAGCAGCGGGGTGTTGGACTATGGCTACACCTTC.

The genes are TRBV29-1 and TRBJ2-2; D may correspond to TRBD1 or TRBD2 (6 bases each). This CDR3 has 14 amino acids. Between the trimmed V and J ends, which lost 4 bases and 2 bases, there was a span of 11 bases. Germline lookup yields CDR1 SQVTM and CDR2 ANQGSEA. DNA of the CDR3: TGCAGCGTTGCTTGGGGGGCAAACACCGGGGAGCTGTTTTTT. Its translation: CSVAWGANTGELFF.

This clone has just one count. V and J are TRBV7-8 and TRBJ2-5; 7 bases are shared with TRBD2. CDR3 size: 14 residues. Germline loops: CDR1 SGHVS, CDR2 FQNEAQ. V gave up 5 bases and J gave up 3 bases; unmatched junction bases: 6. The CDR3 sequence: CASSPMGGKETQYF. The DNA for the CDR3 is TGTGCCAGCAGCCCTATGGGGGGGAAAGAGACCCAGTACTTC.

The chain joins TRBV2 to TRBJ2-2; no firm D call. The CDR3 contains 13 residues. Germline V gene sequence: CDR1 SNHLY, CDR2 FYNNEI. V was shortened by 1 base and J by 6 bases, with 6 bases between the two germline ends. This CDR3 is CASSEDSAGELFF. CDR3 sequence (DNA): TGTGCCAGCAGTGAAGACTCCGCCGGGGAGCTGTTTTTT. Full variable domain (rest looked up from reference TRBV2 and TRBJ2-2): EPEVTQTPSHQVTQMGQEVILRCVPISNHLYFYWYRQILGQKVEFLVSFYNNEISEKSEIFDDQFSVERPDGSNFTLKIRSTKLEDSAMYFCASSEDSAGELFFGEGSRLTVL.

A single count supports this clone. The chain uses TRBV20-1 and TRBJ1-2; possibly TRBD1 for D (6 bases). V lost 4 bases and J 7 bases, leaving 10 bases between the germline ends. The germline gives CDR1 DFQATT, CDR2 SNEGSKA (reference sequence). The CDR3 length is 11 residues. The CDR3 DNA reads as TGCAGTGCTACCGGACAGTTTGGCTACACCTTC. Protein product: CSATGQFGYTF.

This clone was picked up a small number of times. The chain recombines TRBV4-1 with TRBJ2-7; possible D gene TRBD2, 6 bases. Between the trimmed V and J ends, which lost 5 bases and 7 bases, there was a span of 15 bases. CDR3 length equals 13 residues. Looked up from germline, CDR1 is MGHRA and CDR2 is YSYEKL. CDR3 coding DNA: TGCGCCAGCAGCGTAACGGAGGGGAGGGAGCAGTACTTC. Encoded protein: CASSVTEGREQYF.

The rearrangement links TRBV30 to TRBJ1-2, with TRBD1 identical over 8 bases. This CDR3 spans 13 amino acids. Per the germline V gene, CDR1 is GTSNPN and CDR2 is SVGIG (reference sequence). Trimming took 3 bases from V and 7 from J; bases not matched to a gene: 7. CDR3 sequence: CAWRAGGDGGYTF. CDR3 bases: TGTGCCTGGAGGGCAGGGGGCGATGGTGGCTACACCTTC. Drawing the rest from reference TRBV30 and TRBJ1-2, the complete variable domain is SQTIHQWPATLVQPVGSPLSLECTVEGTSNPNLYWYRQAAGRGLQLLFYSVGIGQISSEVPQNLSASRPQDRQFILSSKKLLLSDSGFYLCAWRAGGDGGYTFGSGTRLTVV.

V and J are TRBV29-1 and TRBJ1-1, with D hard to call. CDR3 length equals 15 residues. V was pared by 6 bases and J by 8 bases, with 25 bases between. Germline V gives CDR1 SQVTM, CDR2 ANQGSEA. This CDR3 reads CSVRPPLAGFGEAFF. CDR3 bases: TGCAGCGTCCGCCCCCCATTGGCGGGTTTCGGCGAAGCTTTCTTT.

This clone was found once. The chain recombines TRBV10-3 with TRBJ2-1; D is perhaps TRBD2 (5 bases). Trimming shortened V by 7 bases and J by 0 bases, and 13 bases separated the two germline ends. Per the germline V gene, CDR1 is ENHRY and CDR2 is SYGVKD. The CDR3 contains 15 residues. The CDR3 sequence is CAIMGSALSYNEQFF. CDR3 nucleotides: TGTGCCATCATGGGTAGCGCGCTCTCCTACAATGAGCAGTTCTTC.

With regard to this clone: Other DNA sequences in the same sample also yield this CDR3. The chain combines TRBV15 with TRBJ1-2; D possibly corresponds to TRBD1 (5 bases). This CDR3 has 13 amino acids. Trimming took 0 bases from V and 8 from J, leaving 10 bases between them. Looked up from germline, CDR1 is LNHNV and CDR2 is YYDKDF (reference sequence). The CDR3 spells CATSRDRRGGYTF. In DNA, the CDR3 is TGTGCCACCAGCAGAGATCGGAGGGGCGGCTACACCTTC.

This clone appeared a few times. The CDR3 sequence: CASSLAHSGNTIYF. In DNA, the CDR3 is TGTGCCAGCAGCTTAGCACACTCTGGAAACACCATATATTTT. The chain links TRBV7-2 to TRBJ1-3; D uncertain. Trimming removed 0 bases from V and 0 bases from J, with 3 bases in between. The CDR3 contains 14 residues. From germline, CDR1 is SGHTA and CDR2 FQGNSA.

The chain couples TRBV30 to TRBJ2-2; D unclear. The CDR3 loop spans 13 amino acids. The V gene lost 2 bases and the J gene lost 4 bases, with 8 bases spanning the gap. The germline V gene has CDR1 GTSNPN and CDR2 SVGIG (reference sequence). Here the CDR3 reads CAWSLPPTGELFF. The CDR3 nucleotides read TGTGCCTGGAGTCTTCCCCCCACCGGGGAGCTGTTTTTT.

This rearrangement joins TRBV2 to TRBJ1-5; TRBD1 is a possible D gene (6 bases). Trimming took off 7 bases at V and 1 base at J, with 14 bases between the two ends. This CDR3 has 15 amino acids. CDR1 is SNHLY and CDR2 is FYNNEI in the germline V gene. CDR3: CASKSGDLSNQPQHF. The CDR3 DNA follows: TGTGCCAGCAAGTCAGGGGACTTAAGCAATCAGCCCCAGCATTTT.

The chain employs TRBV30 and TRBJ1-6, with a possible D match to TRBD1 (5 bases). The ends were cut back, 4 bases at V and 7 bases at J, with 17 bases in the middle. This CDR3 is 15 amino acids long. Per germline, CDR1 GTSNPN and CDR2 SVGIG (reference sequence). CDR3 amino acids: CAWTRRMGENSPLHF. DNA of the CDR3: TGTGCCTGGACCCGCAGGATGGGGGAAAATTCACCCCTCCACTTT.

This rearrangement joins TRBV5-1 to TRBJ2-7, with D possibly being TRBD2 (6 bases). This CDR3 comprises 15 residues. CDR1 is SGHRS and CDR2 is YFSETQ in the germline V gene. Trimming cost V 0 bases and J 3 bases, with 13 bases left between them. CDR3 sequence (DNA): TGCGCCAGCAGCTTGGGTTCGGCGGGGATCTACGAGCAGTACTTC. This encodes CASSLGSAGIYEQYF. Full variable domain (rest looked up from reference TRBV5-1 and TRBJ2-7): KAGVTQTPRYLIKTRGQQVTLSCSPISGHRSVSWYQQTPGQGLQFLFEYFSETQRNKGNFPGRFSGRQFSNSRSEMNVSTLELGDSALYLCASSLGSAGIYEQYFGPGTRLTVT.

The rearrangement joins TRBV5-1 to TRBJ2-5; TRBD1 might be the D (5 bases). Per the germline V gene, CDR1 is SGHRS and CDR2 is YFSETQ. This CDR3 comprises 13 residues. V lost 6 bases and J 4 bases, leaving 13 bases between the germline ends. The CDR3 sequence: CASTERQGETQYF. The CDR3 DNA reads TGCGCCAGCACCGAGAGGCAGGGAGAGACCCAGTACTTC.

V gene TRBV5-6 combines with J gene TRBJ2-7; D is uncertain. With 6 bases removed from V and 8 bases from J, the gap between germline ends came to 18 bases. In germline, CDR1 is SGHDT, CDR2 YYEEEE. The CDR3 contains 13 residues. The CDR3, as DNA: TGTGCCAGCAAGCGACCCTCGGATGTTAAGCAGTACTTC. This translates into CASKRPSDVKQYF.

The chain couples TRBV7-9 to TRBJ2-5; 13 bases are shared with TRBD2. CDR3 length equals 15 residues. Unmatched junction bases numbered 5, after V lost 5 bases and J lost 5 bases. CDR1 is SEHNR and CDR2 is FQNEAQ in the germline V gene (reference sequence). The CDR3 bases are TGTGCCAGCAGCCCTGGACTAGCGGGGGCGGAGACCCAGTACTTC. Its translation: CASSPGLAGAETQYF.